This T cell receptor (beta chain) was captured in a study of graft-versus-host responses after intestinal transplantation. Overall study: Tacrolimus plus steroids were given to all recipients for roughly three years, preceded by anti-thymocyte globulin induction.

Points on this clone: No antigen is known for it.

The protocol was immunoSEQ multiplex PCR, while the TCRdb copy is restricted to in-frame clones and leaves out a portion. The sample gives approximately 94,000 clones, more than 85% of which show up once; 0.85% to 1% is in the top ten. Study results and caveats: Ileal or blood samples showed some GvH clones first, and such clones were also found in recipient marrow.

Germline V gene data show CDR1 as ENHRY and CDR2 as SYGVKD. This CDR3 contains 14 residues. V lost 7 bases to trimming and J lost 7 bases; unmatched junction nucleotides: 7. Specimen: unstimulated CD4+ T cells sorted from spleen or lymph node cells, collected before transplant. This sequence originates from a human donor who was the organ donor for an intestinal transplant. The chain joins TRBV10-3 to TRBJ2-1; 10 bases map to TRBD2. Here the CDR3 DNA reads TGTGCCATCACAAAAGCGGGGGGGATTAATGAGCAGTTCTTC. It specifies CAITKAGGINEQFF.